These 14 T cell receptor beta chains originate from one sample sequenced in a study of read filtering for tumor transcriptome and immune sequencing. The library was built from around 380 ng RNA with molecular barcoded adaptors for alpha/delta and beta/gamma chains. TCRdb ran MiXCR on the reads and lists one entry per CDR3 protein. The data contain about 54,000 distinct CDR3 sequences, 9% to 15% of them singletons. Sequencing used a population of CD138-negative cells sorted from bone marrow. These receptors were collected from a donor at least 40 years old with multiple myeloma.

In this sample, this clonotype turned up many times. The J gene is TRBJ2-1, the V gene TRBV5-1, with unresolved D. V lost 3 bases, J lost 6 bases, and 16 bases lay in between. CDR3 length: 15 amino acids. Germline loops: CDR1 SGHRS, CDR2 YFSETQ. The CDR3 is CASSYTVNDPNEQFF. For the CDR3, the DNA is TGCGCCAGCAGCTATACAGTGAACGACCCCAATGAGCAGTTCTTC. The variable domain in full, with the rest retrieved from reference TRBV5-1 and TRBJ2-1, is KAGVTQTPRYLIKTRGQQVTLSCSPISGHRSVSWYQQTPGQGLQFLFEYFSETQRNKGNFPGRFSGRQFSNSRSEMNVSTLELGDSALYLCASSYTVNDPNEQFFGPGTRLTVL.

Worth noting for this clonotype: The final CDR3 position lacks the conserved phenylalanine or tryptophan, pointing to a likely read error. The DNA is left out, because the CDR3 cannot be placed on it with certainty; the CDR3 is given as TCRdb lists it. V is TRBV29-1 and J is TRBJ2-1; TRBD1 was called by the table and not checked on the DNA. The length of the CDR3 is 14 amino acids, counting both ends. Per the germline V gene, CDR1 is SQVTM and CDR2 is ANQGSEA. CDR3 residues: CSVRRQGATNEQVY.

In this sample, this clonotype turned up many times. The CDR3 region is CASSLDWAGGRGDTQYF. The CDR3 DNA follows: TGTGCCAGCAGCTTGGACTGGGCGGGGGGCCGGGGAGATACGCAGTATTTT. The rearrangement links TRBV5-4 to TRBJ2-3; 8 bases match TRBD2. Germline CDR1 is SGHNT and CDR2 is YYREEE (reference sequence). The CDR3 loop spans 17 amino acids. Trimming took 0 bases from V and 5 from J; bases not matched to a gene: 11.

This clonotype turned up a few times. This chain uses TRBV30 with TRBJ1-3, with D unclear. This CDR3 is 14 amino acids long. Looked up from germline, CDR1 is GTSNPN and CDR2 is SVGIG (reference sequence). Trimming pared 1 base from V and 0 bases from J, leaving 7 bases between. The CDR3 DNA sequence: TGTGCCTGGAGTGACAAGGCCTCTGGAAACACCATATATTTT. It yields the protein CAWSDKASGNTIYF.

This clonotype was observed a handful of times. The chain links TRBV6-5 to TRBJ2-5; TRBD2 matches at 7 bases. The CDR3 is made up of 14 amino acids. The germline V gene encodes CDR1 MNHEY and CDR2 SVGAGI. Losses at the gene ends were 6 bases for V and 5 bases for J; bases not matched to a gene: 9. The chain's CDR3 is CASRTLASVETQYF. Written as DNA, the CDR3 is TGTGCCAGCAGAACACTAGCGAGTGTGGAGACCCAGTACTTC.

This clonotype occurred many times. V gene TRBV12-3 or TRBV12-4 combines with J gene TRBJ1-1; 9 bases map to TRBD1. The CDR3 has 15 residues. V lost 3 bases to trimming and J lost 4 bases; unmatched junction nucleotides: 6. The CDR3 reads CASSLSGQGGTEAFF. The CDR3 DNA sequence: TGTGCCAGCAGTTTGTCGGGACAGGGCGGCACTGAAGCTTTCTTT.

This clonotype came up a few times. The gene calls are TRBV7-9 and TRBJ2-3, with 7 bases fitting TRBD2. The junction had 6 bases not matched to a gene; V was cut back by 2 bases and J by 7 bases. This CDR3 comprises 14 residues. Germline V gives CDR1 SEHNR, CDR2 FQNEAQ (reference sequence). The CDR3 sequence: CASSLNSGVNTQYF. The CDR3 nucleotides read TGTGCCAGCAGCTTAAACAGCGGGGTAAATACGCAGTATTTT.

This clonotype was seen many times. The chain couples TRBV7-9 to TRBJ2-1; 12 nucleotides match TRBD1. Germline lookup yields CDR1 SEHNR and CDR2 FQNEAQ (reference sequence). J was trimmed by 9 bases and V by 3 bases; bases with no gene match: 9. This CDR3 spans 16 amino acids. CDR3 DNA: TGTGCCAGCAGCTTGGCGTCCGGGACAGGGGGCCTTGAGCAGTTCTTC. Encoded protein: CASSLASGTGGLEQFF. Based on the CDR3 plus reference TRBV7-9 and TRBJ2-1, the full variable domain is DTGVSQNPRHKITKRGQNVTFRCDPISEHNRLYWYRQTLGQGPEFLTYFQNEAQLEKSRLLSDRFSAERPKGSFSTLEIQRTEQGDSAMYLCASSLASGTGGLEQFFGPGTRLTVL.

In its sample, this clonotype was seen many times. The J gene is TRBJ1-2, the V gene TRBV7-3, with TRBD1 matching over 7 bases. Germline assignment: CDR1 SGHTA and CDR2 FQGTGA. The CDR3 covers 15 residues. V shed 0 bases, J shed 0 bases, and the junction held 1 base outside the gene matches. This chain's CDR3 is CASSLTGTANYGYTF. The CDR3 DNA follows: TGTGCCAGCAGCTTAACCGGGACAGCTAACTATGGCTACACCTTC.

This clonotype was detected a few times. The rearrangement uses TRBV10-3 and TRBJ1-1, with no clear D. Germline values: CDR1 ENHRY, CDR2 SYGVKD. Trimming removed 6 bases at V and 1 base at J, with 9 bases between. The CDR3 extends over 13 amino acids. The CDR3, as DNA: TGTGCCATCAGGTTTGAGGGGAACACTGAAGCTTTCTTT. It codes for CAIRFEGNTEAFF.

Many counts were recorded for this clonotype. The chain combines TRBV5-4 with TRBJ1-1; the D is unclear. The V gene lost 1 base and the J gene lost 1 base, with 11 bases spanning the gap. This CDR3 is 15 amino acids long. CDR1 and CDR2 from the germline V gene are SGHNT and YYREEE (reference sequence). DNA of the CDR3: TGTGCCAGCAGCTTGTTTGGAGGCGGGAACACTGAAGCTTTCTTT. Its translation is CASSLFGGGNTEAFF.

This clonotype was detected ten times or more. DNA for the CDR3: TGCGCCAGCAGCTTGGCCCCAGCTCAGCCCCAGCATTTT. Its translation is CASSLAPAQPQHF. The genes are TRBV5-1 and TRBJ1-5, with D hard to call. The CDR3 is made up of 13 amino acids. From germline, CDR1 is SGHRS and CDR2 YFSETQ. The V and J ends lost 0 bases and 6 bases respectively, with 7 bases between them.

The rearrangement links TRBV19 to TRBJ2-7; D might be TRBD2 (6 bases). CDR3 length: 16 residues. V shed 1 base and J shed 5 bases, with 18 bases lying between them. Per germline, CDR1 LNHDA and CDR2 SQIVND (reference sequence). The CDR3 nucleotides read TGTGCCAGTAGTATAGGGACGGGGGATATCCGGGACGAGCAGTACTTC. It codes for CASSIGTGDIRDEQYF.

Remarks on this clonotype: A much larger clone differs by one base, so this may be a read error. This sequence joins TRBV29-1 and TRBJ2-5, with D tentatively TRBD2 (5 bases). Trimming cost V 4 bases and J 5 bases, with 11 bases left between them. Germline CDR1 and CDR2: SQVTM and ANQGSEA. The CDR3 consists of 12 residues. The CDR3 DNA is TGCAGCGTTGGGGAGAGAAGGGAGACCCAGTACTTC. Translation: CSVGERRETQYF.